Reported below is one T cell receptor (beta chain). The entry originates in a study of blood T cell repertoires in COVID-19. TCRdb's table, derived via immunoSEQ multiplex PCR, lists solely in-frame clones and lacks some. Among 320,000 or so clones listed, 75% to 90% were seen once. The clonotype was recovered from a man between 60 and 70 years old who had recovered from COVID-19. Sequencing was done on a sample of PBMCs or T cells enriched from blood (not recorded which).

CDR3 coding DNA: TGTGCCAGCAGTCTCGGGGGTAGCCGTAGACAGTTCTTC. Encoded protein: CASSLGGSRRQFF. The genes are TRBV12-3 or TRBV12-4 and TRBJ2-1, with D perhaps matching TRBD2 (6 bases). Trimming pared 5 bases from V and 13 bases from J, leaving 18 bases between. The CDR3 is 13 residues long.